Described below is a single TCR beta chain sequence and its context. Its specificity is not known. This may come from a read error, since a much larger clone is one base off. No cell sorting was done before RNA was extracted from the tissue. Newly diagnosed lung cancer patients had thoracic surgery in China, August–late 2014, without prior chemotherapy. The sample belongs to a study of tumor and adjacent non-tumor tissue in lung cancer. Study results and caveats: Tumor TCR diversity, when higher, was linked to shorter survival.

TCRbeta libraries were built with three rounds of nested PCR, modified from ARM-PCR. TCRdb ran MiXCR on the multiplex PCR reads and lists one entry per CDR3 protein. The sample yields 200,000 to 250,000 distinct CDR3 sequences, about two thirds seen once. This sequence was found in a man in his 60s with non-small cell lung cancer. Sequences were obtained from lung tumor tissue.

The DNA of the CDR3 is TGTGCCAGCAGCTTGTCGACAGGTTCCTCTGGAAGCACCATATATTTT. It encodes CASSLSTGSSGSTIYF. The chain uses TRBV5-5 and TRBJ1-3, with TRBD1 as a possible D gene (6 bases). The germline gives CDR1 SGHKS, CDR2 YYEKEE (reference sequence). The CDR3 runs 16 residues.